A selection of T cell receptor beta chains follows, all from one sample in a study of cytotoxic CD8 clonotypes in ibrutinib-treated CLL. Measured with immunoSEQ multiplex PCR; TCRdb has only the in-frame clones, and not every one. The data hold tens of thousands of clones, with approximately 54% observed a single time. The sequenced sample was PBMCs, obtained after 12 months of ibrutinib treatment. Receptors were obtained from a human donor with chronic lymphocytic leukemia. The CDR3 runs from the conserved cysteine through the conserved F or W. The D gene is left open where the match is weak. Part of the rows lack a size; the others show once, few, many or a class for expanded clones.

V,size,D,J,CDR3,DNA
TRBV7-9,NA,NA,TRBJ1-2,CASSDDISAGGYTF,TGTGCCAGCAGCGACGACATAAGCGCTGGTGGCTACACCTTC
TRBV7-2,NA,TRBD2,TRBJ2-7,CASSYSGATLEQYF,TGTGCCAGCAGCTATAGCGGGGCCACCCTAGAGCAGTACTTC
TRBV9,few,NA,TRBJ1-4,CASSVGVGHPREKLFF,TGTGCCAGCAGCGTAGGGGTGGGACACCCCCGGGAAAAACTGTTTTTT
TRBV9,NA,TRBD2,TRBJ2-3,CASSGSAVVAGAPDTQYF,TGTGCCAGCAGCGGCTCCGCCGTGGTAGCGGGAGCCCCAGATACGCAGTATTTT
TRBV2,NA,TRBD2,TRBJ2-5,CASRRLAGGSGETQYF,TGTGCCAGCAGACGACTAGCGGGAGGGTCAGGGGAGACCCAGTACTTC
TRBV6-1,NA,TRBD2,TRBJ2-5,CASSVSGQETQYF,TGTGCCAGCAGTGTTAGCGGGCAAGAGACCCAGTACTTC
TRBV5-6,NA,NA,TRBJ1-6,CASSFVSTNSPLHF,TGTGCCAGCAGCTTCGTCTCGACGAATTCACCCCTCCACTTT
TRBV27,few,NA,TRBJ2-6,CASTESGANVLTF,TGTGCCAGCACCGAGTCTGGGGCCAACGTCCTGACTTTC
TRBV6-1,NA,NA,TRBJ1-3,CASPPHSGNTIYF,TGTGCCAGCCCCCCCCACTCTGGAAACACCATATATTTT
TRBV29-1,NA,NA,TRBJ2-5,CSDGGDQYF,TGCAGCGATGGGGGCGACCAGTACTTC
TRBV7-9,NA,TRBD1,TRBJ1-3,CASSLGQDGNTIYF,TGTGCCAGCAGCCTTGGACAGGATGGAAACACCATATATTTT
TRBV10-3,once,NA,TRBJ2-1,CAISGREGYNEQFF,TGTGCCATCAGTGGTAGGGAAGGCTACAATGAGCAGTTCTTC
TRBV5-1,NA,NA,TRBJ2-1,CASSLVGRAGEQFF,TGCGCCAGCAGCTTGGTCGGCAGGGCGGGTGAGCAGTTCTTC
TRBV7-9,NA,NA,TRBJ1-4,CASSLGGIYEKLFF,TGTGCCAGCAGCTTAGGAGGGATTTACGAAAAACTGTTTTTT
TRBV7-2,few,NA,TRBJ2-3,CASSLEFSDTQYF,TGTGCCAGCAGCTTAGAGTTCTCAGATACGCAGTATTTT
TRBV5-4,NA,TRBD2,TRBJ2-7,CASSTGLGRGEQYF,TGTGCCAGCAGCACGGGACTAGGGCGGGGCGAGCAGTACTTC
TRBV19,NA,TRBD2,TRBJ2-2,CASSKRLAGSLGTGELFF,TGTGCCAGTAGTAAAAGACTAGCGGGAAGTTTGGGGACCGGGGAGCTGTTTTTT
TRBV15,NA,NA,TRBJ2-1,CATSRGVGGPSSYNEQFF,TGTGCCACCAGCAGAGGAGTTGGCGGGCCAAGCTCCTACAATGAGCAGTTCTTC